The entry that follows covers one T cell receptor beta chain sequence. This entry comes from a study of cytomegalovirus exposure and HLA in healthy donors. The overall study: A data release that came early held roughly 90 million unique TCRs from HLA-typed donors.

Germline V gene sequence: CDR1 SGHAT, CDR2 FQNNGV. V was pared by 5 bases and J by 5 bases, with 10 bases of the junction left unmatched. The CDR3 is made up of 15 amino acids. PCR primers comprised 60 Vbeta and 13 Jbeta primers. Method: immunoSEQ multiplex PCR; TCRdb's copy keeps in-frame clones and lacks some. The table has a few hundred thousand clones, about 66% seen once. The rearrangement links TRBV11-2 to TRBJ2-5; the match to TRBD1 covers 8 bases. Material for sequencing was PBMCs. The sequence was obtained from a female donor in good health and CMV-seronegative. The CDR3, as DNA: TGTGCCAGCAGCACGCAGGGGGCGAAGGGTGAGACCCAGTACTTC. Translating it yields CASSTQGAKGETQYF.